The subject of this entry is one TCR beta chain. This CDR3 spans 16 amino acids. Germline V gene data show CDR1 as SGHVS and CDR2 as FNYEAQ. Trimming cost V 1 base and J 0 bases, with 12 bases left between them. The data were taken from a study of blood T cell repertoires in COVID-19. Whole-study context: COVID-19 samples, acute and convalescent, were from the United States, Italy and Spain. Sample material is recorded as cDNA or gDNA derived from T cells, B-cell-depleted T cells, or PBMCs.

Authors' methods: How many nucleated cells were present was estimated from reference gene primer amplification. The repertoire was sequenced with immunoSEQ multiplex PCR; TCRdb's copy has only in-frame clones and lacks some. For V, J and clone size, that table is used; D and trimming come from the DNA. Of 45,000 or so clones listed, more than 75% are singletons. The clonotype comes from a woman aged 60-75 years with acute or convalescent COVID-19. The sequenced sample was peripheral blood. The rearrangement uses TRBV7-6 and TRBJ1-1; TRBD1 might be the D (5 bases). CDR3: CASSLGGRAMNTEAFF. For the CDR3, the DNA is TGTGCCAGCAGCTTAGGGGGCAGGGCCATGAACACTGAAGCTTTCTTT.